This TCR beta chain was sequenced for a study of T cell changes during pregnancy in multiple sclerosis (dated by TCRdb to between 2018 and 2021). General notes on the study: The study examined how the T cell repertoire changed over the course of pregnancy in women with multiple sclerosis.

Receptors were amplified or captured by the immunoSEQ multiplex PCR assay. This immuneACCESS table, as held by TCRdb, lists in-frame sequences with V and J called but not all clones. Of the missing ones, under half trace to an unresolved V gene in checked studies; the others have no known cause. The sample table shows 85,000 to 120,000 clones, and 85% to 95% are seen once. The leading ten clones occupy around 1.5% of the sample. The CDR3 covers 14 residues, taking in both the cysteine and the phenylalanine. This entry keeps only the CDR3 DNA: 42 bases, framed from base 1. Trimmed from V: 0 bases; trimmed from J: 8 bases; junction bases lacking a gene match: 1. The germline V gene (reference sequence) provides CDR1 SGHAT and CDR2 FQDESV. Regarding this clone: The clone's antigen remains unknown. The record has no base qualities; no much larger clone is one base away.

The chain is made from TRBV11-1 and TRBJ1-4; 9 central nucleotides agree with TRBD1. The clonotype comes from a female donor with multiple sclerosis, enrolled in a pregnancy study. The source material was peripheral blood, sampled after pregnancy. The CDR3 protein: CASSLAGTGEKLFF. At the DNA level, the sequence is TGTGCCAGCAGCTTAGCCGGGACAGGGGAAAAACTGTTTTTT.